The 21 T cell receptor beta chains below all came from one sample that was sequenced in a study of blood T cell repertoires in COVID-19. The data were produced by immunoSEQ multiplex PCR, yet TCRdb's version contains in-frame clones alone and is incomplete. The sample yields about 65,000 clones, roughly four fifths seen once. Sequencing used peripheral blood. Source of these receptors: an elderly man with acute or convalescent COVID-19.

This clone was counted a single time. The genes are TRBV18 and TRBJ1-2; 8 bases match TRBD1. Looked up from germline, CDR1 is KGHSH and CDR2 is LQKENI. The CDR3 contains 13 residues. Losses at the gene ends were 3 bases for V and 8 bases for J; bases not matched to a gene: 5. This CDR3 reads CASSPWTGYGYTF. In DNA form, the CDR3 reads TGTGCCAGCTCACCCTGGACAGGGTACGGCTACACCTTC.

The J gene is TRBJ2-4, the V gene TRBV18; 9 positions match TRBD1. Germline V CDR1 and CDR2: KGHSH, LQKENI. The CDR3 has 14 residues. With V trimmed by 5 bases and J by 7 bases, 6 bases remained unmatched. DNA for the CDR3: TGTGCCAGCTCAAAGACAGGGGGTGGGAACATTCAGTACTTC. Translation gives CASSKTGGGNIQYF. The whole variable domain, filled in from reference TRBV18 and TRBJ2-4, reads NAGVMQNPRHLVRRRGQEARLRCSPMKGHSHVYWYRQLPEEGLKFMVYLQKENIIDESGMPKERFSAEFPKEGPSILRIQQVVRGDSAAYFCASSKTGGGNIQYFGAGTRLSVL.

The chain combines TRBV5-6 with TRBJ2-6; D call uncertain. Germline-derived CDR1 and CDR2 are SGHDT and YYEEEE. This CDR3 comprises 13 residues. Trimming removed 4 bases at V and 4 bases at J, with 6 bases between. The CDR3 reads CASSPTGANVLTF. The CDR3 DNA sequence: TGTGCCAGCAGCCCTACGGGGGCCAACGTCCTGACTTTC.

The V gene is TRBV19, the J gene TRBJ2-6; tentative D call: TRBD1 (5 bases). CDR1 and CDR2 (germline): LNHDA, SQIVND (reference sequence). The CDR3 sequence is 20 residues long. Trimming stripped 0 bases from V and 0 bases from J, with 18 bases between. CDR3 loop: CASSIDPRRAQDSGANVLTF. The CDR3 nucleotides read TGTGCCAGTAGTATAGATCCTCGACGCGCACAGGACTCTGGGGCCAACGTCCTGACTTTC.

The CDR3, as DNA: TGTGCCATCAGTGAGTCGGGTCGGGGTCGCCCAGGGGGAGAGACCCAGTACTTC. The encoded protein is CAISESGRGRPGGETQYF. The chain has TRBV10-3 and TRBJ2-5, with TRBD1 matching 7 bases. CDR1 and CDR2 (germline): ENHRY, SYGVKD. The CDR3 is 18 amino acids. Unmatched junction bases numbered 14, after V lost 0 bases and J lost 4 bases.

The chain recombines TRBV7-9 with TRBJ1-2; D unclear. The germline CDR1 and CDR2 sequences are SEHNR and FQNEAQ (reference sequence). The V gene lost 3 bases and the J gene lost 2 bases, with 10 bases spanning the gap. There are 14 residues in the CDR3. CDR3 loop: CASSFEILNYGYTF. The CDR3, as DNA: TGTGCCAGCAGCTTCGAGATATTAAACTATGGCTACACCTTC.

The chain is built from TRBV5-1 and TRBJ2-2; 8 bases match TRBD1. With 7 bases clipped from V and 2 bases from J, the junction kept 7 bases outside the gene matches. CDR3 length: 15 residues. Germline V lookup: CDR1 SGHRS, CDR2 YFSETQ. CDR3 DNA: TGCGCCAGCCGCCCCGGACAGGGTAACACCGGGGAGCTGTTTTTT. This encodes CASRPGQGNTGELFF.

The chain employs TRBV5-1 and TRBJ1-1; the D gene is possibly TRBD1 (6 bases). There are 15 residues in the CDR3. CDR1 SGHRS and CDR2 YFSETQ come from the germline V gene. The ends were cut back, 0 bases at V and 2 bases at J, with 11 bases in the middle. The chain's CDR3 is CASSLGSTGNTEAFF. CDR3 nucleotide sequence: TGCGCCAGCAGCTTGGGGTCGACAGGTAACACTGAAGCTTTCTTT.

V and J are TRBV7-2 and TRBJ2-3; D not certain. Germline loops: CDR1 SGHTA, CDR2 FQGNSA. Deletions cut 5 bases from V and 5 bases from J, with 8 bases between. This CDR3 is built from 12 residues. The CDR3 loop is CASSAYGDTQYF. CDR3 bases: TGTGCCAGCAGCGCCTACGGAGATACGCAGTATTTT.

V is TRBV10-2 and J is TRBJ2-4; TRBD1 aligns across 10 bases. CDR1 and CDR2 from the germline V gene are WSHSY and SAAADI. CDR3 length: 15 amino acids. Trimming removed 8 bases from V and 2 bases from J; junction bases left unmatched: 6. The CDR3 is CASAGGQGTKNIQYF. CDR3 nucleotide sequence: TGCGCCAGCGCTGGGGGACAGGGGACCAAAAACATTCAGTACTTC.

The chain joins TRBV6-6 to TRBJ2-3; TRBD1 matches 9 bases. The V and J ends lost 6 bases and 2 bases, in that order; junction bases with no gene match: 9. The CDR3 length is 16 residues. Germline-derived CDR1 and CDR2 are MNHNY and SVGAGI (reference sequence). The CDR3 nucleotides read TGTGCCAGCAGAGGACAGGGGATGAGGGACACAGATACGCAGTATTTT. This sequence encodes CASRGQGMRDTDTQYF.

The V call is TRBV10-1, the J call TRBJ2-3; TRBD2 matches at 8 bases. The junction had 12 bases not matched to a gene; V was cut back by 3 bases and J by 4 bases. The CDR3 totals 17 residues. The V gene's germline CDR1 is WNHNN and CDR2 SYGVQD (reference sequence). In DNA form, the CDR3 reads TGCGCCAGCAGTGATTCATCCCAGCGGGGGAGCGCAGATACGCAGTATTTT. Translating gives CASSDSSQRGSADTQYF.

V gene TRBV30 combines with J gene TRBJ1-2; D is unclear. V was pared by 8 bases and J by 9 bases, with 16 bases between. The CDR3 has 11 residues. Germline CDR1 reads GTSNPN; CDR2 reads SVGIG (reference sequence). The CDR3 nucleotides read TGTGCCCAAGGACGGACTCTCAGCTACACCTTC. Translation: CAQGRTLSYTF.

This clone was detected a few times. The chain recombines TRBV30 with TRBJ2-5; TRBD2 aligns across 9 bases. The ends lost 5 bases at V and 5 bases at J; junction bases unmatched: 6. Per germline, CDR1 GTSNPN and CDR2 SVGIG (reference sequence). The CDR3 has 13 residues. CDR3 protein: CAWVAGAAETQYF. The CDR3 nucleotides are TGTGCCTGGGTAGCGGGGGCGGCGGAGACCCAGTACTTC.

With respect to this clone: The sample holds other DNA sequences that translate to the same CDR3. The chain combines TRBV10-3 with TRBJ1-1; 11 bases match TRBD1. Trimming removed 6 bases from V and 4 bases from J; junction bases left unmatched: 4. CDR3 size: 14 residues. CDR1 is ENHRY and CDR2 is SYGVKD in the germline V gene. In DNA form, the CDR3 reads TGTGCCATCAGGCCCGGGACAGGGGGCACTGAAGCTTTCTTT. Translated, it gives CAIRPGTGGTEAFF.

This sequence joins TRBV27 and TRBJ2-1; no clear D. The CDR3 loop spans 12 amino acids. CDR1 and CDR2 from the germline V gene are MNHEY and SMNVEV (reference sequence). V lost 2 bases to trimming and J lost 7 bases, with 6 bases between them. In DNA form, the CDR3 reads TGTGCCAGCAGTTTACCCGGGAATGAGCAGTTCTTC. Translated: CASSLPGNEQFF.

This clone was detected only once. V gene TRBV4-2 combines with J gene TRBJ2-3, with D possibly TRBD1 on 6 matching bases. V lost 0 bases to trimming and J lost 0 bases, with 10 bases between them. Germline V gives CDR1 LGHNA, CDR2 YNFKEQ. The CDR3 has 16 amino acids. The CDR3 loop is CASSQDYGQSTDTQYF. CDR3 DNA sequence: TGTGCCAGCAGCCAAGATTATGGACAGAGCACAGATACGCAGTATTTT.

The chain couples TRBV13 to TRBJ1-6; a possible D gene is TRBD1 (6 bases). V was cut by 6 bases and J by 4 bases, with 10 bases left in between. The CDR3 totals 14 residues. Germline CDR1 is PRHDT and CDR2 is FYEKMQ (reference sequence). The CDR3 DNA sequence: TGTGCCAGCAGTTTCGGACAGTATAATTCACCCCTCCACTTT. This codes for CASSFGQYNSPLHF.

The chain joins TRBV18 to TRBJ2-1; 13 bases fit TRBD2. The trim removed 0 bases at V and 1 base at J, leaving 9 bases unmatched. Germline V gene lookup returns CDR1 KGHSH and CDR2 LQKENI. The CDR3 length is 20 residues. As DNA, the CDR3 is TGTGCCAGCTCACCACCGGCACTAGCGGGGGGGCGGTCATCCTACAATGAGCAGTTCTTC. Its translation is CASSPPALAGGRSSYNEQFF.

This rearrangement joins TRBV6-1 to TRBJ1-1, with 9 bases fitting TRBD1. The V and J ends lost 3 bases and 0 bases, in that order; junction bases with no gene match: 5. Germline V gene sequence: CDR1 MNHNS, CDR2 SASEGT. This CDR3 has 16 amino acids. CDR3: CASSDGDRDLNTEAFF. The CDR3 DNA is TGTGCCAGCAGTGATGGGGACAGGGACTTGAACACTGAAGCTTTCTTT.

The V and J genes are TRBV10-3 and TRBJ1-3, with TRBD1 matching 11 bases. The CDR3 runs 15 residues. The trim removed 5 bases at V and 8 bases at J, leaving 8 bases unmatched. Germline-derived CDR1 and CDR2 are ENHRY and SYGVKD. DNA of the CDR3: TGTGCCATCAGTAGGACAGGGGGCATTGAAGACACCATATATTTT. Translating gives CAISRTGGIEDTIYF.